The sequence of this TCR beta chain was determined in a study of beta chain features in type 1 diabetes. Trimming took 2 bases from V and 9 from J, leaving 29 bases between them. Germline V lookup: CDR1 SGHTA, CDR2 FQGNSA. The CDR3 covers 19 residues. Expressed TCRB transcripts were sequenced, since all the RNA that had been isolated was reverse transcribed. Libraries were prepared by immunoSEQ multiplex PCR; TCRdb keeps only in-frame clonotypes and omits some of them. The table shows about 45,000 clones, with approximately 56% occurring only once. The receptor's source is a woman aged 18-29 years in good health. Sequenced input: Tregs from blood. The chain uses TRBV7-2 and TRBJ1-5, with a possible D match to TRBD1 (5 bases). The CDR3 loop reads CASSLNSGGSGRAGGPQHF. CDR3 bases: TGTGCCAGCAGCTTAAATTCGGGAGGTAGCGGACGGGCCGGGGGGCCCCAGCATTTT.